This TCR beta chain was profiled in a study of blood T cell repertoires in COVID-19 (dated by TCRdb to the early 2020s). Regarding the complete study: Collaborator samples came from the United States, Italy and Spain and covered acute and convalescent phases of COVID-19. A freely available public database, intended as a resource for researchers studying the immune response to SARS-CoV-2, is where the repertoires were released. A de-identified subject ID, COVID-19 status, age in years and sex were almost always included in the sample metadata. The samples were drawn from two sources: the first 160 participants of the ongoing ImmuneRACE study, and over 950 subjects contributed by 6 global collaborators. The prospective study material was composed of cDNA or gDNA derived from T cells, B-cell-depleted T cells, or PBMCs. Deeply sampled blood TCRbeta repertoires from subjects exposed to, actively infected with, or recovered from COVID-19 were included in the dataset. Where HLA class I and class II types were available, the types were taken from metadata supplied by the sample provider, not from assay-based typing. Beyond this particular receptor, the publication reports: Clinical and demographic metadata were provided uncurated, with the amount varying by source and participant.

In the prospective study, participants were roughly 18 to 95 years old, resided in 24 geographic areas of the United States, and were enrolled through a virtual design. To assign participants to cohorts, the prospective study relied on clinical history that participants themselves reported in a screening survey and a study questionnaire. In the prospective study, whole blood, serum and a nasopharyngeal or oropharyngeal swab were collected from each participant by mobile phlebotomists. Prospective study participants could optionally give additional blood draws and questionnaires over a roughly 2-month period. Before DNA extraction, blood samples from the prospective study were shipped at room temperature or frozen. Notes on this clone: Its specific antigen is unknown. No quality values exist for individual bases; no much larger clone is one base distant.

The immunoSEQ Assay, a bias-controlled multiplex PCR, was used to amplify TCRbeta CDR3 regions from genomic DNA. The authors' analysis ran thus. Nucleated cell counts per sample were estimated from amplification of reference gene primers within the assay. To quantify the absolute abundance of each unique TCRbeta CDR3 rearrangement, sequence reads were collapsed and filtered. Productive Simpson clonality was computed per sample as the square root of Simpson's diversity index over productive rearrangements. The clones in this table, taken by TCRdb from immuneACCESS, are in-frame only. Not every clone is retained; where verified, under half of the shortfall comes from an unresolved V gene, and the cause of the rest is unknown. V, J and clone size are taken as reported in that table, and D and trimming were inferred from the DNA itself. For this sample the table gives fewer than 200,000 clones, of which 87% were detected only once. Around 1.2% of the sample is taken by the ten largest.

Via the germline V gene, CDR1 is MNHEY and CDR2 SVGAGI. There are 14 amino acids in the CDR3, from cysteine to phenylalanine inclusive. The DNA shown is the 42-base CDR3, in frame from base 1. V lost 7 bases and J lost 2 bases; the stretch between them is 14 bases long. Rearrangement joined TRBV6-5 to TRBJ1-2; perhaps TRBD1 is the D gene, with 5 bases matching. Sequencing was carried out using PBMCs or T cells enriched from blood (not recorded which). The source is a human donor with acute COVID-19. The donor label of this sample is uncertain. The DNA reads TGTGCCAGCACTCCATTAGGGGCCAACTATGGCTACACCTTC. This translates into CASTPLGANYGYTF.